The clone carrying this T cell receptor (beta chain) was picked up many times. The study enrolled patients aged 18 to 65 with newly diagnosed hyperthyroidism of under 2 months' duration. There were TCR beta CDR3 regions amplified from RNA transcripts. Primed by the HTBI set, a first-round RT-PCR was run on the TCR CDR3. From the multiplex PCR reads, TCRdb called clonotypes with MiXCR, one entry per CDR3 protein. In the table there are roughly 700,000 distinct CDR3 sequences, 13% to 15% of which are singletons. This CDR3 is 15 amino acids long. V was pared by 3 bases and J by 1 base, with 9 bases between. The sample belongs to a study of T cells in Graves' hyperthyroidism and ophthalmopathy.

V usage is TRBV12-3 or TRBV12-4 and J usage is TRBJ2-2; no reliable D call. What was sequenced was blood. The TCR originated in a woman aged 18-29 years with Graves' hyperthyroidism. CDR3 residues: CASSFMDRNTGELFF. In nucleotides, the CDR3 is TGTGCCAGCAGTTTTATGGACCGGAACACCGGGGAGCTGTTTTTT.